This T cell receptor (beta chain) was recovered during a study of Ad26.COV2.S vaccination and SARS-CoV-2 variants. Sample treatment: around 19 received Ad26.COV2.S at low or high dose, single or two shots; about 5 received placebo; per-sample allocation not given. Collection of samples fell on day 63 after the first vaccine or placebo injection. The germline V gene has CDR1 SEHNR and CDR2 FQNEAQ (reference sequence). The V gene end was trimmed by 5 bases and the J gene end by 5 bases; junction bases not matched to a gene: 4. CDR3 length: 14 amino acids. Only in-frame clones appear in the TCRdb table, and some are missing; sequencing was by immunoSEQ multiplex PCR. The sample carries approximately 410,000 clones, approximately 90% recorded once. A note on this clone: Other DNA sequences in this specimen translate into the identical CDR3.

The chain has TRBV7-9 and TRBJ2-5; the match to TRBD1 covers 11 bases. This sample comprised peripheral blood, obtained in a trial of Ad26.COV2.S vaccine versus placebo. The clonotype comes from a person between 18 and 60 years old who received the Ad26.COV2.S COVID-19 vaccine or a placebo. The CDR3 is CASSLDRGLETQYF. The CDR3 DNA sequence: TGTGCCAGCAGCCTGGACAGGGGGCTTGAGACCCAGTACTTC.